This TCR beta chain was sequenced for a study of blood T cell repertoires in COVID-19. On the study more broadly: Acute and convalescent COVID-19 specimens originated in the United States, Italy and Spain. T cells, B-cell-depleted T cells, or PBMCs provided the cDNA or gDNA that served as material.

Recruited during active infection, patients (from Seattle) were subsequently followed longitudinally. The CDR3 consists of 15 residues. Germline V CDR1 and CDR2: SGHVS, FQNEAQ. The V and J ends lost 4 bases and 4 bases respectively, with 16 bases between them. Source study methods: Cell counts per sample came from amplifying reference gene primers. Assay: immunoSEQ multiplex PCR; the TCRdb copy retains only in-frame clones and omits some. V, J and clone size are taken as reported in that table, and D and trimming were inferred from the DNA itself. The data contain 250,000 to 300,000 clones, 86% of them singletons.

The TCR originated in a woman aged 25-40 years with COVID-19, enrolled during active disease. Sequencing input: peripheral blood. The chain has TRBV7-8 and TRBJ1-1; D not certain. The DNA of the CDR3 is TGTGCCAGCAGCTCAAGAAATACACGCGGCACTGAAGCTTTCTTT. As protein: CASSSRNTRGTEAFF.